This passage covers 8 T cell receptor beta chains from one sample sequenced in a study of blood T cell repertoires in COVID-19. The protocol was immunoSEQ multiplex PCR, while the TCRdb copy is restricted to in-frame clones and leaves out a portion. The table has more than 200,000 clones, 70% to 90% seen once. The sample consisted of peripheral blood. All receptors derive from a woman aged 40 to 50 who had recovered from COVID-19.

The chain uses TRBV6-5 and TRBJ2-5, with 7 positions matching TRBD2. This CDR3 has 15 residues. Germline V CDR1 and CDR2: MNHEY, SVGAGI. V lost 2 bases to trimming and J lost 5 bases; unmatched junction nucleotides: 8. CDR3 sequence: CASSYDGGVRETQYF. The CDR3 DNA follows: TGTGCCAGCAGTTACGATGGGGGGGTCCGGGAGACCCAGTACTTC.

This clone appeared a few times. The V gene is TRBV24-1, the J gene TRBJ2-1; perhaps TRBD2 as D (6 bases). In germline, CDR1 is KGHDR, CDR2 SFDVKD. The CDR3 runs to 17 residues. The V end was cut by 0 bases, the J end by 1 base, with 12 bases between. CDR3 amino acids: CATSDLLRDVSYNEQFF. In DNA form, the CDR3 reads TGTGCCACCAGTGATTTGTTGCGGGATGTATCCTACAATGAGCAGTTCTTC.

This clone was observed a few times. V gene TRBV7-9 combines with J gene TRBJ2-7; D may be TRBD1 (8 bases). The V gene lost 5 bases and the J gene lost 2 bases, with 13 bases spanning the gap. CDR3 length: 14 residues. Germline CDR1 and CDR2: SEHNR and FQNEAQ (reference sequence). The CDR3 here is CASSPAGQAYEQYF. As DNA, the CDR3 is TGTGCCAGCAGCCCAGCGGGACAGGCCTACGAGCAGTACTTC.

The V and J genes are TRBV24-1 and TRBJ2-7; 10 nucleotides match TRBD1. The junction had 5 bases not matched to a gene; V was cut back by 7 bases and J by 3 bases. Germline V gene data show CDR1 as KGHDR and CDR2 as SFDVKD. This CDR3 spans 14 amino acids. The CDR3 DNA is TGTGCCACCAGCGGGGGGGACAGGGGCTACGAGCAGTACTTC. Its translation is CATSGGDRGYEQYF.

The chain uses TRBV30 and TRBJ1-5, with 7 bases aligning to TRBD1. The CDR3 is 16 residues long. With V trimmed by 3 bases and J by 5 bases, 13 bases remained unmatched. Per the germline V gene, CDR1 is GTSNPN and CDR2 is SVGIG (reference sequence). CDR3 sequence reads: CAWSIGQRQGDQPQHF. CDR3 in DNA: TGTGCCTGGAGCATCGGTCAGAGACAGGGTGATCAGCCCCAGCATTTT.

The V gene is TRBV25-1, the J gene TRBJ2-1, with a possible D match to TRBD2 (6 bases). CDR3 length equals 16 residues. Germline lookup yields CDR1 MGHDK and CDR2 SYGVNS. V dropped 0 bases and J dropped 5 bases, with 14 bases sitting between them. The CDR3 DNA sequence: TGTGCCAGCAGTGAATATGGATTAGCGGATGACAATGAGCAGTTCTTC. This codes for CASSEYGLADDNEQFF.

This clone came up once. As DNA, the CDR3 is TGTGCCAGCAGTCGTGACAGGGGGACGGGCTATGGCTACACCTTC. Encoded protein: CASSRDRGTGYGYTF. J is TRBJ1-2 and V is TRBV6-5; 9 nucleotides match TRBD1. J gave up 4 bases and V 5 bases, and 8 bases lay outside the gene matches. From germline, CDR1 is MNHEY and CDR2 SVGAGI. This CDR3 is built from 15 residues.

The chain joins TRBV27 to TRBJ1-6; D remains ambiguous. Germline CDR1 reads MNHEY; CDR2 reads SMNVEV (reference sequence). V gave up 3 bases and J gave up 7 bases, with 10 bases separating them. This CDR3 contains 14 residues. In DNA, the CDR3 is TGTGCCAGCAGTTTGGGTAACGGGAATTCACCCCTCCACTTT. Translating gives CASSLGNGNSPLHF.